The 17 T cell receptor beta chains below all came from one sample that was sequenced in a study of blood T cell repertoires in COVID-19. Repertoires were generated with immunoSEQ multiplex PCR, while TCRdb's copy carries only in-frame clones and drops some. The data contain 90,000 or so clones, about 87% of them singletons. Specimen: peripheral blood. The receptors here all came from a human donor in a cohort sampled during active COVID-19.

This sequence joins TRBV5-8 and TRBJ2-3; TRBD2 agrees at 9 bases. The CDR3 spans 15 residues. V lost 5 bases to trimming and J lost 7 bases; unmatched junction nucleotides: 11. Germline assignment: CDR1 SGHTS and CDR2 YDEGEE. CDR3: CASSPVQAGGHTQYF. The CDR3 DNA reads TGTGCCAGCAGTCCCGTTCAAGCGGGAGGTCATACGCAGTATTTT. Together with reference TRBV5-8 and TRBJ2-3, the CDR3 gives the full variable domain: EAGVTQSPTHLIKTRGQQATLRCSPISGHTSVYWYQQALGLGLQFLLWYDEGEERNRGNFPPRFSGRQFPNYSSELNVNALELEDSALYLCASSPVQAGGHTQYFGPGTRLTVL.

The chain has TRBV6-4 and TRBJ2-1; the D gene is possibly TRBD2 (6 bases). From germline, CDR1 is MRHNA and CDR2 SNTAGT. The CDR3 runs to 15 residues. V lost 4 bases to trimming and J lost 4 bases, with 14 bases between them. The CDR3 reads CASSVSGGPYNEQFF. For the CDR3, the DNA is TGTGCCAGCAGTGTTAGCGGAGGGCCTTACAATGAGCAGTTCTTC.

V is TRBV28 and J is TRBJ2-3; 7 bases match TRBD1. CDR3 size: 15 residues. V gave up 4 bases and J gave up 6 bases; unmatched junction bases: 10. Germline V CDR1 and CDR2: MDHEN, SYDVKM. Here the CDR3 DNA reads TGTGCCAGCAGTTCCCCGACAGGGAGTTTGGATACGCAGTATTTT. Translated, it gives CASSSPTGSLDTQYF.

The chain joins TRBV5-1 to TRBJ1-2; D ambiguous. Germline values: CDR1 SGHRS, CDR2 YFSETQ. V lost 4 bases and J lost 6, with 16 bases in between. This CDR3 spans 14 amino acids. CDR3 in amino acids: CASSSSGPGDGYTF. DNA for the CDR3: TGCGCCAGCAGCAGCTCCGGGCCCGGGGATGGCTACACCTTC.

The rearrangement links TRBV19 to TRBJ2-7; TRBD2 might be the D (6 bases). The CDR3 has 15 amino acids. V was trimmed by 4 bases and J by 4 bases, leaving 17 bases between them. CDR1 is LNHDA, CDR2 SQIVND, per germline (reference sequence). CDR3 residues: CASSTAWDSAYEQYF. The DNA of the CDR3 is TGTGCCAGTAGTACAGCTTGGGACTCGGCATACGAGCAGTACTTC.

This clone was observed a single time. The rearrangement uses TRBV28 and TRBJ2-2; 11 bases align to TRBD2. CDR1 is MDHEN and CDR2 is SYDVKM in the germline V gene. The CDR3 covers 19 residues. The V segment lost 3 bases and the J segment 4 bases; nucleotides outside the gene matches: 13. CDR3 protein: CASSLIALAGAPGTGELFF. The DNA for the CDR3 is TGTGCCAGCAGTTTGATAGCACTAGCGGGAGCCCCCGGCACCGGGGAGCTGTTTTTT.

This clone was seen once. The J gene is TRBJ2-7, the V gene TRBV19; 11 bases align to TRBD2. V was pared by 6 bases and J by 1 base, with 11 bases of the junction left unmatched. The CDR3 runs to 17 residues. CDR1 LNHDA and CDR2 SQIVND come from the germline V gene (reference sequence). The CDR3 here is CASSRAPGTSGSYEQYF. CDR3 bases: TGTGCCAGTAGCCGCGCGCCCGGGACTAGCGGTTCCTACGAGCAGTACTTC.

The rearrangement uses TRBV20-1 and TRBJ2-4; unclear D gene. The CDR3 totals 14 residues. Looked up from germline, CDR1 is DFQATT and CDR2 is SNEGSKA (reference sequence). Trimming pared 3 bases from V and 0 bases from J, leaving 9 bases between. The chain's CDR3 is CSASESLAKNIQYF. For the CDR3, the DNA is TGCAGTGCTAGTGAATCCTTAGCCAAAAACATTCAGTACTTC.

The DNA of the CDR3 is TGCGCCAGCAGCCACTATCCGGGGAGCGAGCAGTACTTC. It yields the protein CASSHYPGSEQYF. The rearrangement uses TRBV4-1 and TRBJ2-7; TRBD2 is a possible D gene (5 bases). Germline lookup yields CDR1 MGHRA and CDR2 YSYEKL. There are 13 residues in the CDR3. V was clipped by 3 bases and J by 6 bases, with 12 bases between them.

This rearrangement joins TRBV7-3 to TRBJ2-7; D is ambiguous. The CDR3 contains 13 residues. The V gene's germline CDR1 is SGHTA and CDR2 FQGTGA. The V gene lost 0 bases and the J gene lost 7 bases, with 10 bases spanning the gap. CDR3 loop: CASSLTGVAEQYF. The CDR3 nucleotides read TGTGCCAGCAGCTTAACGGGCGTCGCGGAGCAGTACTTC.

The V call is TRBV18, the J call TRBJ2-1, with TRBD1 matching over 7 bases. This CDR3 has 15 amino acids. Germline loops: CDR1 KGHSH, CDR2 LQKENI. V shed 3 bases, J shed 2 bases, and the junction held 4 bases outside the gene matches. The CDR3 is CASSPRDSPYNEQFF. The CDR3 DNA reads TGTGCCAGCTCACCCCGGGACAGCCCCTACAATGAGCAGTTCTTC.

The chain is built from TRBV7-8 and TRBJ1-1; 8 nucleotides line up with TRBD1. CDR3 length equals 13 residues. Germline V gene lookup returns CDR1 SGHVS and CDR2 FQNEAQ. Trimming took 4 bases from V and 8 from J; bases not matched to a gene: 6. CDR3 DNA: TGTGCCAGCAGCTCTTTCCAGGGGGCGGAAGCTTTCTTT. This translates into CASSSFQGAEAFF.

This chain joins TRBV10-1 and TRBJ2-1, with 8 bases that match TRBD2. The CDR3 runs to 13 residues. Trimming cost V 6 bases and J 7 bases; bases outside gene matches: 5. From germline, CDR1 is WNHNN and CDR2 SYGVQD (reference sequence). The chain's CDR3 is CASSLSGANEQFF. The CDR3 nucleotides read TGCGCCAGCAGCCTTAGCGGGGCAAATGAGCAGTTCTTC.

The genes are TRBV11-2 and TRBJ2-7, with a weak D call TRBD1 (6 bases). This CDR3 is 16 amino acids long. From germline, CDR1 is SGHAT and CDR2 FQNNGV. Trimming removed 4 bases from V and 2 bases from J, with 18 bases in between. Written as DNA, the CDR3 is TGTGCCAGCAGCTCAATACAGGGAACGGACCCCTACGAGCAGTACTTC. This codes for CASSSIQGTDPYEQYF. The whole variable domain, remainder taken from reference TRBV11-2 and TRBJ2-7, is EAGVAQSPRYKIIEKRQSVAFWCNPISGHATLYWYQQILGQGPKLLIQFQNNGVVDDSQLPKDRFSAERLKGVDSTLKIQPAKLEDSAVYLCASSSIQGTDPYEQYFGPGTRLTVT.

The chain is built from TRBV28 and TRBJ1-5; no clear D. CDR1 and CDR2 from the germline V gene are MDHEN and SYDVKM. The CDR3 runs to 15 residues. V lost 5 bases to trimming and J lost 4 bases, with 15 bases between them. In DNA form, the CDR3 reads TGTGCCAGCAGTCCCCCCGGCCCAGCGAATCAGCCCCAGCATTTT. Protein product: CASSPPGPANQPQHF.

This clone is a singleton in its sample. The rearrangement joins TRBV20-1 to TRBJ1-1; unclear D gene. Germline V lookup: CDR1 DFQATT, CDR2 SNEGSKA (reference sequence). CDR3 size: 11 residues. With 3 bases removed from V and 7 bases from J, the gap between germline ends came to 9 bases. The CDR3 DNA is TGCAGTGCTAGGAAGGACTATGAAGCTTTCTTT. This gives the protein CSARKDYEAFF.

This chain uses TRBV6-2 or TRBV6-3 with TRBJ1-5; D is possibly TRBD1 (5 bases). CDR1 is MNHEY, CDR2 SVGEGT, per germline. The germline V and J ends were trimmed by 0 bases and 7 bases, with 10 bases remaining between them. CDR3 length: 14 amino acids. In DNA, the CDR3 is TGTGCCAGCAGTTACTCGGGGGGGACCCAGCCCCAGCATTTT. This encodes CASSYSGGTQPQHF.